Described below is a single T cell receptor (beta chain) sequence and its context. The sample is drawn from a study of blood T cell repertoires in COVID-19. Study information: Acute-phase and convalescent COVID-19 samples originated in the United States, Italy and Spain.

This CDR3 has 14 amino acids. Germline V gene sequence: CDR1 SGDLS, CDR2 YYNGEE. V was clipped by 0 bases and J by 8 bases, with 12 bases between them. Some clones are missing from TCRdb's copy, which holds only in-frame ones; the method was immunoSEQ multiplex PCR. The sample comprises about 170,000 clones, around two thirds of which are singletons, and about 3% rests with the top ten. The source material was peripheral blood. The chain uses TRBV9 and TRBJ2-1; the D gene is possibly TRBD2 (6 bases). This sequence originates from an elderly woman with acute or convalescent COVID-19. The CDR3 sequence is CASSVETRGDEQFF. As DNA, the CDR3 is TGTGCCAGCAGCGTAGAGACTAGAGGCGATGAGCAGTTCTTC.